Listed below are T cell receptor beta chains from one sample, sequenced in a study of shared clonotypes between healthy human individuals. The data were produced by immunoSEQ multiplex PCR, yet TCRdb's version contains in-frame clones alone and is incomplete. Among approximately 640,000 clones listed, 90% were seen once. The sample was memory CD8+ T cells from PBMCs. All receptors come from a man aged 18 to 30 in good health. Some clones in this sample may be carry-over from other donors' samples. Both conserved end residues are part of each CDR3. A D gene is named only where the DNA matches it firmly. Clone size, where shown, is once, few, many, or a class for clones that have expanded.

D	V	J	size	CDR3	DNA
TRBD1	TRBV7-9	TRBJ1-1	once	CASSLEGTEDEAFF	TGTGCCAGCAGCTTAGAAGGGACAGAAGATGAAGCTTTCTTT
NA	TRBV6-5	TRBJ2-5	NA	CASSTIDRIQETQYF	TGTGCCAGCAGTACCATCGACAGAATCCAAGAGACCCAGTACTTC
NA	TRBV28	TRBJ2-7	NA	CASSRLGGYEQYF	TGTGCCAGCAGCCGCCTCGGGGGCTATGAGCAGTACTTC
TRBD1	TRBV9	TRBJ1-2	NA	CASSVIPGQGWEGYTF	TGTGCCAGCAGCGTCATTCCGGGACAGGGGTGGGAAGGCTACACCTTC
NA	TRBV28	TRBJ2-2	NA	CASGVQANTGELFF	TGTGCCAGCGGAGTTCAGGCGAACACCGGGGAGCTGTTTTTT
NA	TRBV7-9	TRBJ1-2	NA	CASTLSPGLTYGYTF	TGTGCCAGCACCCTTTCTCCGGGACTGACCTATGGCTACACCTTC
NA	TRBV27	TRBJ1-5	NA	CASSLGTGYKPQHF	TGTGCCAGCAGTTTAGGTACAGGGTATAAGCCCCAGCATTTT
NA	TRBV27	TRBJ1-2	NA	CASSLSGPSYGYTF	TGTGCCAGCAGTTTATCGGGGCCCAGCTATGGCTACACCTTC
TRBD2	TRBV27	TRBJ2-7	few	CASSTPPLGAGGEQYF	TGTGCCAGCAGTACCCCCCCACTAGGAGCGGGAGGCGAGCAGTACTTC
TRBD2	TRBV10-3	TRBJ2-1	NA	CAISESGRGAGGTYNEQFF	TGTGCCATCAGTGAGTCAGGCAGGGGAGCGGGAGGTACCTACAATGAGCAGTTCTTC
NA	TRBV15	TRBJ2-3	NA	CATSGAGEADTQYF	TGTGCCACCTCAGGGGCGGGAGAAGCTGATACGCAGTATTTT
TRBD1	TRBV25-1	TRBJ1-1	once	CASSELGQEPNTEAFF	TGTGCCAGCAGTGAGCTGGGACAGGAGCCGAACACTGAAGCTTTCTTT
NA	TRBV2	TRBJ1-1	medium-sized	CASRPGNTEAFF	TGTGCCAGTAGACCGGGGAACACTGAAGCTTTCTTT
NA	TRBV20-1	TRBJ2-1	NA	CSTMRPNEQFF	TGCAGTACCATGCGGCCCAATGAGCAGTTCTTC
TRBD2	TRBV27	TRBJ2-7	NA	CATGALRGEGEQYF	TGTGCCACCGGGGCCCTCCGGGGGGAGGGCGAGCAGTACTTC
TRBD1	TRBV5-6	TRBJ2-1	NA	CASSLEGAKQFF	TGTGCCAGCAGCTTGGAGGGGGCCAAGCAGTTCTTC
NA	TRBV28	TRBJ2-3	once	CASSLAGLVLSTDTQYF	TGTGCCAGCAGTTTAGCGGGGTTAGTACTTAGCACAGATACGCAGTATTTT
NA	TRBV27	TRBJ2-7	NA	CASWNGGQAEQYF	TGTGCCAGCTGGAACGGGGGCCAAGCCGAGCAGTACTTC
NA	TRBV4-3	TRBJ2-7	NA	CASSQKEERSYYEQYF	TGCGCCAGCAGCCAAAAGGAGGAGCGGAGCTACTACGAGCAGTACTTC
NA	TRBV7-3	TRBJ1-1	once	CASSLTGNPTEAFF	TGTGCCAGCAGCTTAACCGGGAATCCAACTGAAGCTTTCTTT
NA	TRBV11-2	TRBJ2-2	NA	CASSQRRVKVDTGELFF	TGTGCCAGCAGCCAACGGAGGGTGAAAGTAGACACCGGGGAGCTGTTTTTT
NA	TRBV19	TRBJ2-1	NA	CASRGDHNEQFF	TGTGCCAGTAGGGGTGATCACAATGAGCAGTTCTTC
NA	TRBV7-9	TRBJ1-2	NA	CASSLNQGNGYTF	TGTGCCAGCAGCTTAAACCAGGGGAATGGCTACACCTTC
TRBD2	TRBV27	TRBJ2-2	NA	CASSPYSGKRRYTGELFF	TGTGCCAGCAGTCCCTATAGCGGGAAGAGGCGATACACCGGGGAGCTGTTTTTT
NA	TRBV7-9	TRBJ2-1	NA	CASIPRSVGNEQFF	TGTGCCAGCATTCCAAGATCGGTCGGTAATGAGCAGTTCTTC
NA	TRBV7-9	TRBJ2-2	NA	CASSLIAGHTGELFF	TGTGCCAGCAGCTTAATTGCAGGGCACACCGGGGAGCTGTTTTTT
NA	TRBV27	TRBJ2-2	NA	CASSLSRAGELFF	TGTGCCAGCAGTTTATCCCGGGCCGGGGAGCTGTTTTTT
NA	TRBV6-5	TRBJ1-1	once	CASSYSGVGWNTEAFF	TGTGCCAGCAGTTACTCCGGGGTGGGGTGGAACACTGAAGCTTTCTTT
NA	TRBV29-1	TRBJ1-2	few	CSVPSTEIYGYTF	TGCAGCGTCCCCTCTACAGAGATCTATGGCTACACCTTC
NA	TRBV11-2	TRBJ1-1	NA	CASSLVEGPQAFF	TGTGCCAGCAGCTTAGTAGAGGGACCCCAAGCTTTCTTT
NA	TRBV7-2	TRBJ1-5	NA	CASSLRSDRGWPQHF	TGTGCCAGCAGCCTACGATCGGACCGGGGTTGGCCCCAGCATTTT
TRBD1	TRBV7-9	TRBJ1-6	NA	CASSGGQATHSPLHF	TGTGCCAGCAGCGGGGGACAGGCAACACATTCACCCCTCCACTTT
NA	TRBV20-1	TRBJ1-2	NA	CSLGGYTF	TGCAGTCTAGGAGGCTACACCTTC
NA	TRBV7-9	TRBJ2-5	NA	CASSLSRDGGETQYF	TGTGCCAGCAGCTTATCTCGGGACGGAGGGGAGACCCAGTACTTC
TRBD1	TRBV7-8	TRBJ1-1	NA	CASQEGADANTEAFF	TGTGCCAGCCAAGAGGGGGCCGACGCGAACACTGAAGCTTTCTTT
NA	TRBV7-6	TRBJ1-2	NA	CASSNRRSRDGYTF	TGTGCCAGCAGCAATCGAAGGAGTCGGGATGGCTACACCTTC
NA	TRBV19	TRBJ1-1	NA	CASSIPRGGGWGTEAFF	TGTGCCAGTAGTATACCCCGCGGGGGGGGCTGGGGCACTGAAGCTTTCTTT
NA	TRBV28	TRBJ1-1	few	CASRKRSERNTEAFF	TGTGCCAGCAGAAAAAGGTCAGAGAGGAACACTGAAGCTTTCTTT
NA	TRBV6-5	TRBJ2-2	NA	CASSYSPRAPGELFF	TGTGCCAGCAGTTACTCACCCAGGGCCCCCGGGGAGCTGTTTTTT
TRBD2	TRBV4-2	TRBJ2-1	NA	CASSQVGAGASNEQFF	TGTGCCAGCAGCCAAGTGGGAGCGGGAGCGTCCAATGAGCAGTTCTTC
NA	TRBV15	TRBJ1-4	NA	CATSRRQTTNEKLFF	TGTGCCACCAGCCGACGACAGACAACTAATGAAAAACTGTTTTTT
TRBD1	TRBV28	TRBJ2-1	NA	CASSLRGGLTRDEQFF	TGTGCCAGCAGTTTAAGAGGGGGCCTCACGAGGGATGAGCAGTTCTTC
NA	TRBV29-1	TRBJ2-1	NA	CSGRISNEQFF	TGCAGCGGCCGGATTTCCAATGAGCAGTTCTTC
TRBD2	TRBV7-6	TRBJ2-2	once	CASSLPAGGEREGERTGELFF	TGTGCCAGCAGCTTACCCGCGGGGGGTGAGCGGGAGGGAGAGAGAACCGGGGAGCTGTTTTTT
TRBD1	TRBV12-5	TRBJ2-2	NA	CASGHAGTGGANTGELFF	TGTGCTAGTGGTCACGCCGGGACAGGGGGCGCGAACACCGGGGAGCTGTTTTTT
NA	TRBV9	TRBJ1-1	few	CASSVAAESEAFF	TGTGCCAGCAGCGTAGCAGCAGAGTCTGAAGCTTTCTTT
NA	TRBV30	TRBJ1-4	NA	CAWSVLGNEKLFF	TGTGCCTGGAGTGTACTCGGTAATGAAAAACTGTTTTTT
NA	TRBV7-3	TRBJ2-7	NA	CASSFDNYEQYF	TGTGCCAGCAGCTTTGACAACTACGAGCAGTACTTC